Reported below is one T cell receptor (beta chain). The antigen it binds to is not known. The CDR3 sequence holds 13 residues, the cysteine and phenylalanine included. Left in the record is the CDR3 DNA by itself, 39 bases read in frame from the first base. After removal of 5 bases from V and 11 bases from J, the junction retains 9 bases not matched to a gene. According to the germline V gene, CDR1 reads SGHNT and CDR2 reads YENEEA. The sample comes from a study of cytomegalovirus exposure and HLA in healthy donors (dated by TCRdb to the late 2010s). About the study as a whole: An earlier analysis of several hundred of the donors reported approximately 300 Gb of sequence data and 95 million to 140 million unique TCR beta sequences obtained from some 200 million T cells. In an earlier analysis of roughly 540 of the donors, high-throughput TCR beta sequencing was used to judge whether each TCR beta V gene segment behaved as functional or pseudogenic. An early release covering 550 to 650 HLA-typed donors comprised about 300 gigabases of sequencing data and around 85 million unique TCR sequences. Class I and class II HLA loci were covered by the typing at four-digit resolution. Genome-wide SNP genotypes for about 55% of the 666 donors were used in a later genetic analysis, which treated that subset as a discovery cohort. All discovery cohort repertoires had been generated using a single sequencing platform. The study was designed to test whether signatures of past pathogen exposure could be identified by cataloging public T cell receptors. In addition to the first cohort of about 650 subjects, a separate validation cohort of approximately 130 different subjects was used. On average, around 240,000 unique TCR beta nucleotide sequences were sequenced per donor among more than 350 genotyped donors of the cohort, with about 17% of those sequences being non-productive. Typing coverage varied by locus: 629-630 donors for A, B, C, DRB1 and DQB1; approximately 500 for DQA1; over 600 for DPA1; 400 to 480 for DPB1. The study combined high-throughput TCR immunosequencing, statistical association of individual TCRs with disease status, and machine learning to predict cytomegalovirus infection status. Donor age, sex, ethnicity and CMV serostatus were compiled alongside the repertoire data. Rather than drawing on any new phenotypic data, the later analysis identified candidate immune exposures from TCR beta sequences and the way those sequences occurred across donors. The study used immunosequencing to profile the T cell repertoires of about 670 subjects and linked those repertoires to cytomegalovirus serostatus. A handful of DR-DQ haplotypes were treated as single units for association and clustering because of strong linkage in the cohort. To study patterns of TCR occurrence, a later analysis re-analyzed previously published TCR beta repertoires from hundreds of donors and added high-resolution HLA genotyping. Of the 300 to 450 genotyped donors, 65% to 90% fell in the genetic ancestry cluster associated with self-reported Caucasian donors. Summary of the overall study and its limitations: Several of the top co-occurrence clusters appeared to be linked to parvovirus B19, influenza, CMV and Epstein-Barr virus, according to a later analysis. Three of the identified cytomegalovirus-associated TCR beta chains were confirmed in vitro to be specific for cytomegalovirus antigens. At a false discovery rate of 0.05, a later analysis linked roughly 17,000 TCR beta sequences to specific HLA alleles. A later genetic analysis associated a missense DCLRE1C variant with V-gene and J-gene trimming of TCR beta chains, and an independent cohort replicated the association. When HLA alleles, especially DR and DQ, strongly co-occurred, TCR associations were difficult to assign to individual alleles. The study gave a list of some 150 TCR beta chains associated with cytomegalovirus. In a later analysis, HLA-associated TCR beta chains were found to be more clonally expanded and to have lower generation probabilities than equally common non-associated chains. The sequencing pipeline was judged likely to have produced a cluster of highly shared sequence variants as a technical artifact. Broadly in line with IMGT annotations, most TCR beta V segments showed up in productive rearrangements about 87% or about 30% of the time in an earlier analysis of several hundred of the donors. In a later analysis, most CMV-associated TCR beta chains were found to appear HLA-restricted, with HLA associations seemingly driven largely by CMV exposure. Cytomegalovirus status was reported to be diagnosed by the classifier with high specificity and sensitivity in both the original and validation cohorts. The earlier analysis of 587 of the donors excluded roughly 17 rarely observed V segments, including chromosome 9 orphons, because counts were too low. Correlated functional status among segregating V segments might be attributable to linkage disequilibrium, but an unknown experimental factor could not be ruled out. For the cohort, immune exposure information was limited to CMV serostatus. Presence/absence analyses assumed roughly uniform sequencing depth across donors, an assumption that may not hold. A further reported finding was that TCR beta sequences accurately predicted the HLA-A and HLA-B alleles for most subjects in the first cohort. While some public TCRs were present in many individuals, most TCR sequences turned up only very rarely across donors. The authors suggested that the approach could potentially be generalized to other disease states and immunological phenotypes. The 87-base-pair reads could not distinguish some IMGT-functional V segments, including TRBV6-2 and TRBV6-3, so those segments were excluded. Only TCR beta chains were sequenced in this cohort, and the absence of alpha or paired-chain data limited detectable features. Because HLA typing was unavailable for some donors at each locus, only the typed subset was used in association tests. Compared with the approximately 720-donor mean, donors in an Asian-associated ancestry cluster had fewer N-insertions in productive TCRs, according to a later genetic analysis. In a later analysis, TCR association rates were found to vary across HLA loci, with the most associated TCRs seen for DRB1 alleles and the fewest for HLA-C alleles.

Libraries were made using the immunoSEQ multiplex PCR assay. For the multiplex PCR, a mixture combining 60 forward primers for TCR Vbeta segments and 13 reverse primers for TCR Jbeta segments was used. The CDR3 region of rearranged TCR beta genes was amplified from genomic DNA with a multiplex PCR assay. The amplified TCR beta libraries were sequenced on the Illumina HiSeq System as 87-base-pair reads. The authors' pipeline ran thus. In a later analysis, approximately 74 million unique TCR beta chains were counted across the approximately 620 repertoires, and about 9.9 million of these chains were shared by at least two donors. To remove PCR and sequencing errors, raw reads were error-corrected and collapsed into unique sequences using a nearest-neighbor algorithm that merged closely related sequences. To assign V, D and J gene segments, CDR3 sequences were aligned to IMGT reference sequences. For a sequence to be retained, a match of at least six nucleotides was required to both a V gene segment and a J gene segment. A rearrangement counted as productive if the CDR3 had no stop codons and remained in frame with V and J, and every other rearrangement counted as non-productive. CDR3 was defined according to IMGT convention as the region running from the second conserved V-encoded cysteine to the conserved J-encoded phenylalanine. Sequences without an unambiguous match to a single V gene segment were excluded from the earlier analysis of 587 of the donors. In an earlier analysis of roughly 600 of the donors, a V segment was called functional when productive rearrangements were above 56.7%, and segregating when the standard deviation between donors exceeded 5%. A statistical classification framework was built to diagnose cytomegalovirus status from the catalog of TCR beta chain sequences. A later analysis assigned V and J genes by comparing TCR nucleotide sequences with IMGT/GENE-DB human TR gene sequences. A later analysis assigned CDR3 sequences and most-parsimonious VDJ recombination scenarios with the TCRdist pipeline. In a later analysis, every TCR beta chain was defined by the combination of its CDR3 amino acid sequence and its V-gene family, and reads without a unique V-gene family were dropped. A later analysis removed 600 or so highly shared, low-generation-probability nucleotide sequences to deal with suspected cross-contamination and a sequencing artifact. A later analysis calculated a clonal expansion index for each public chain from normalized within-repertoire ranks of inferred template counts. In a later analysis, generation probabilities were computed using a VDJ recombination model fitted to out-of-frame rearrangements, and the results were checked against IGoR. Hypergeometric tests were used in a later analysis to score TCR-TCR, TCR-HLA and TCR-CMV co-occurrence, with a repertoire-size bias correction applied to the TCR pairs. A later analysis estimated false discovery rates by permuting HLA or CMV assignments 20 times. In a later analysis, co-occurring TCRs were grouped with DBSCAN, and TCRdist sequence similarity was added when clustering was performed within HLA-allele-positive subsets. Repertoires with fewer than 30,000 or more than 120,000 public chains, plus five repertoires with anomalous nucleotide sharing, were excluded from co-occurrence clustering. TCRdb re-hosts the immuneACCESS table, in-frame sequences only. Its copies lack some clones; in the studies checked, an unresolved V gene accounts for under half of them, and the cause for the rest is not known. V, J and clone size derive from that table, while D and trimming were established from the DNA sequence. This sample's listing comprises approximately 45,000 clones. 17% of the sample is taken by the ten largest.

In total, 500 to 700 healthy bone marrow donors made up the cohort. At the time of sampling, all cohort members were nominally healthy, though unrecorded immune exposures were likely present. The donor was CMV seronegative and was included in the group of 352 seronegative cohort members. Each donor provided a peripheral blood sample, and peripheral blood mononuclear cells were used for TCR beta sequencing. The Qiagen DNeasy Blood Extraction Kit was used to extract genomic DNA from the blood cell samples. The clonotype was recovered from a male donor in good health and CMV-seronegative. The source material was PBMCs. The chain links TRBV11-3 with TRBJ1-1, with 9 junctional bases fitting TRBD1. The CDR3 is CASSTGTGTSAFF. The DNA sequence is given as TGTGCCAGCAGCACCGGGACAGGGACGTCGGCTTTCTTT. The entire variable domain, with the stretches around the CDR3 drawn from the reference TRBV11-3 and TRBJ1-1 proteins, is EAGVVQSPRYKIIEKKQPVAFWCNPISGHNTLYWYLQNLGQGPELLIRYENEEAVDDSQLPKDRFSAERLKGVDSTLKIQPAELGDSAVYLCASSTGTGTSAFFGQGTRLTVV.